This entry is about one T cell receptor beta chain. What it binds is unknown. This record belongs to a study of T cell responses to AZD1222 COVID-19 vaccine. Study-level background: Some second doses came at about 4 weeks and others at about 12 weeks; these were pooled.

Study-level results: At baseline, seropositivity was found in only 5 to 7 AZD1222 recipients. The repertoires were collected only after the peak T cell response. Targets within unmutated variant regions were reportedly found for nearly half of spike-specific TCRs.

V lost 1 base to trimming and J lost 7 bases, with 5 bases between them. The CDR3 is 12 residues long. Per the germline V gene, CDR1 is PRHDT and CDR2 is FYEKMQ (reference sequence). Measured with immunoSEQ multiplex PCR; TCRdb has only the in-frame clones, and not every one. The sample has 130,000 or so clones, more than 70% seen once. Sequenced here: peripheral blood, sampled on day 0 of AZD1222 vaccination. The chain couples TRBV13 to TRBJ1-5; D gene unclear. This clonotype originated in an adult in good health. CDR3 sequence: CASSLVPQPQHF. The CDR3 DNA follows: TGTGCCAGCAGCTTAGTCCCCCAGCCCCAGCATTTT.